The following is a T cell receptor (beta chain) sequence with its context. The authors made TCR beta cDNA libraries by 5'RACE template switching. This switching added a universal primer site and UMIs. TCRdb re-called the 5' RACE reads; every CDR3 protein appears as one record, without DNA. The sample data list about 460,000 distinct CDR3 sequences. This record comes from a study of T cells expressing NK-cell markers. Overall study context: The sequencing cohort of eight donors included seven HCMV-seropositive individuals and one seronegative individual.

Germline-derived CDR1 and CDR2 are LGHDT and YNNKEL (reference sequence). This CDR3 region has 16 residues. The chain is built from TRBV3-1 and TRBJ2-3. Sequenced sample: blood T cells: a sorted CD56 or NKG2C T cell subset, CD4+ or CD8+ T cells, or bulk PBMC T cells (not recorded which). The sequence was obtained from a woman aged 45-59 years in good health. The CDR3 spells CASSQKGWGGTDTQYF.